This T cell receptor beta chain originates from a study of blood T cell repertoires in COVID-19. Study context: Acute and convalescent COVID-19 samples came from the United States, Italy and Spain. PBMCs, B-cell-depleted T cells, or T cells provided the cDNA or gDNA that made up the material.

Measured with immunoSEQ multiplex PCR; TCRdb has only the in-frame clones, and not every one. This sample has about 170,000 clones; 65% to 85% occur once, and the top ten carry 9.5% to 13%. The CDR3 covers 16 residues. Per germline, CDR1 GTSNPN and CDR2 SVGIG (reference sequence). Sequenced: peripheral blood. The chain joins TRBV30 to TRBJ2-1; perhaps TRBD1 as D (5 bases). The clonotype comes from a man aged 65 to 85 with active or convalescent COVID-19. CDR3 region: CAYIHSTASSYNEQFF. In nucleotides, the CDR3 is TGTGCATACATCCACTCGACAGCCTCCTCCTACAATGAGCAGTTCTTC.